This T cell receptor beta chain was obtained from a study of blood T cell repertoires in COVID-19. Whole-study context: The samples span acute and convalescent COVID-19 from the United States, Italy and Spain. In each case, the material was cDNA or gDNA derived from T cells, B-cell-depleted T cells, or PBMCs.

Original data processing: Counts of nucleated cells, estimated from reference gene primer amplification, were obtained. Data came from immunoSEQ multiplex PCR; TCRdb stores just in-frame clones and leaves some out. V and J calls and clone size are copied from that table; D and trimming were computed from the DNA. Among hundreds of thousands of clones listed, roughly 85% were seen once. Germline loops: CDR1 SGHRS, CDR2 YFSETQ. There are 17 residues in the CDR3. With 3 bases clipped from V and 4 bases from J, the junction kept 9 bases outside the gene matches. The material sequenced was peripheral blood. The rearrangement links TRBV5-1 to TRBJ2-1; TRBD2 matches at 11 bases. The receptor was derived from a woman under 30 with acute or convalescent COVID-19. In nucleotides, the CDR3 is TGCGCCAGCAGCTCGTCTAGCGGGAGGATCGGGTACAATGAGCAGTTCTTC. This sequence encodes CASSSSSGRIGYNEQFF. Together with reference TRBV5-1 and TRBJ2-1, the CDR3 gives the full variable domain: KAGVTQTPRYLIKTRGQQVTLSCSPISGHRSVSWYQQTPGQGLQFLFEYFSETQRNKGNFPGRFSGRQFSNSRSEMNVSTLELGDSALYLCASSSSSGRIGYNEQFFGPGTRLTVL.